This entry features one T cell receptor (beta chain) sequence. Its antigen is still unknown. This entry comes from a study of response to subunit inactivated influenza vaccine. General study points: T cells newly recruited by each seasonal influenza vaccination are few, the authors suggested.

MiXCR, run by TCRdb on the RT-PCR reads, gives a single entry per CDR3 protein. The sample lists more than 700,000 distinct CDR3 sequences, less than 25% seen once, with roughly 10% in the top ten. Germline values: CDR1 SGHRS, CDR2 YFSETQ. This CDR3 contains 15 residues. With V trimmed by 5 bases and J by 8 bases, 13 bases remained unmatched. The chain recombines TRBV5-1 with TRBJ1-1; 9 nucleotides line up with TRBD1. This TCR was sampled from a man in his forties or fifties who received an inactivated influenza vaccine. The source was PBMCs from blood, collected about 5 days after vaccination. The CDR3 region is CASSRLQGAVSEAFF. For the CDR3, the DNA is TGCGCCAGCAGTCGGCTACAGGGGGCGGTTTCGGAAGCTTTCTTT. The whole variable domain, filled in from reference TRBV5-1 and TRBJ1-1, reads KAGVTQTPRYLIKTRGQQVTLSCSPISGHRSVSWYQQTPGQGLQFLFEYFSETQRNKGNFPGRFSGRQFSNSRSEMNVSTLELGDSALYLCASSRLQGAVSEAFFGQGTRLTVV.